Sequencing of this T cell receptor beta chain was carried out in a study of cytotoxic CD8 clonotypes in ibrutinib-treated CLL. Study in general: Response samples followed a median roughly 13 months of treatment, range 6 to 36. When averaged across all of the samples, the counts came to 255,043 productive templates and about 90,000 productive rearrangements.

This clone was counted only a few times. Its cognate antigen is unknown. The study, taken as a whole, reports: Pretreatment clonality was elevated relative to age-matched healthy donors and paralleled circulating CD8+ T-cell counts.

CDR1 is GTSNPN, CDR2 SVGIG, per germline (reference sequence). This CDR3 has 11 residues. Trimming pared 2 bases from V and 11 bases from J, leaving 11 bases between. Using immunoSEQ multiplex PCR, the repertoire was profiled, and TCRdb retains in-frame clones only, with some absent. The table shows more than 25,000 clones, with roughly 76% occurring only once. The sample consisted of PBMCs, taken after 36 months of ibrutinib treatment. The source is a human donor with chronic lymphocytic leukemia. The chain uses TRBV30 and TRBJ2-3; D call uncertain. CDR3 protein: CAWSKMFRQYF. DNA of the CDR3: TGTGCCTGGAGTAAGATGTTTAGGCAGTATTTT. The full variable domain, with the rest looked up from reference TRBV30 and TRBJ2-3, is SQTIHQWPATLVQPVGSPLSLECTVEGTSNPNLYWYRQAAGRGLQLLFYSVGIGQISSEVPQNLSASRPQDRQFILSSKKLLLSDSGFYLCAWSKMFRQYFGPGTRLTVL.